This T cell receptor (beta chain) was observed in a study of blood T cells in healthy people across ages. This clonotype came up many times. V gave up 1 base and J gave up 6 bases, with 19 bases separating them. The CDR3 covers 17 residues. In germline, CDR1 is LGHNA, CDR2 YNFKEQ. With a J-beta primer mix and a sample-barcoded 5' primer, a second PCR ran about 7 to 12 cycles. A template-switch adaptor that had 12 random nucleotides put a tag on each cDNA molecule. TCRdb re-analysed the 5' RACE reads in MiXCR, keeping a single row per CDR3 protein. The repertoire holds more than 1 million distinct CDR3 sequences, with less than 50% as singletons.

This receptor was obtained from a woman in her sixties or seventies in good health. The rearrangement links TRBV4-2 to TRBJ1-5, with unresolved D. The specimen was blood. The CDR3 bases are TGTGCCAGCAGCCAAGGAGGCCGGCAGTCGAAGACTCAGCCCCAGCATTTT. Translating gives CASSQGGRQSKTQPQHF.